This TCR beta chain was recorded in a study of response to subunit inactivated influenza vaccine. Findings and caveats of the study: After each seasonal influenza vaccination, few new T cells are recruited, the authors suggested.

The CDR3 covers 16 residues. Trimming pared 5 bases from V and 8 bases from J, leaving 24 bases between. CDR1 is SGHTA, CDR2 FQGNSA, per germline. This clonotype was seen more than once but under ten times. Its antigen is unknown. A single record per CDR3 protein comes from TCRdb applying MiXCR to the RT-PCR reads. The sample lists about 800,000 distinct CDR3 sequences; 20% to 25% were seen once. Sequences were derived from PBMCs from blood, sampled 5 days after vaccination. The V and J genes are TRBV7-2 and TRBJ1-2; D not certain. This receptor was taken from a middle-aged man who received an inactivated influenza vaccine. The CDR3 spells CASSPDPGSRGLGYTF. CDR3 coding DNA: TGTGCCAGCAGCCCGGACCCAGGAAGCCGGGGTTTAGGCTACACCTTC.